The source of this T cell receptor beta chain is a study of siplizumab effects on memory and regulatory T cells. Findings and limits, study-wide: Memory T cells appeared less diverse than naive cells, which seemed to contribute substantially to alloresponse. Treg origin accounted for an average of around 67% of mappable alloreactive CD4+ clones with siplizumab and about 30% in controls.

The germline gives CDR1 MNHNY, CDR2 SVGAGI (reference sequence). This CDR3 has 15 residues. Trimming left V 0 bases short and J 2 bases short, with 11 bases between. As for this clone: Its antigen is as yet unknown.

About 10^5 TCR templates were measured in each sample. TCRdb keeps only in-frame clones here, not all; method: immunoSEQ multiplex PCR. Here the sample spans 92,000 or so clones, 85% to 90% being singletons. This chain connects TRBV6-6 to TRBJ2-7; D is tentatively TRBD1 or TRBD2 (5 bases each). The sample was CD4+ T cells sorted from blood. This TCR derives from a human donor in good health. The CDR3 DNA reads TGTGCCAGCAGTTACTCGGGACGGAACCCCTACGAGCAGTACTTC. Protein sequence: CASSYSGRNPYEQYF.